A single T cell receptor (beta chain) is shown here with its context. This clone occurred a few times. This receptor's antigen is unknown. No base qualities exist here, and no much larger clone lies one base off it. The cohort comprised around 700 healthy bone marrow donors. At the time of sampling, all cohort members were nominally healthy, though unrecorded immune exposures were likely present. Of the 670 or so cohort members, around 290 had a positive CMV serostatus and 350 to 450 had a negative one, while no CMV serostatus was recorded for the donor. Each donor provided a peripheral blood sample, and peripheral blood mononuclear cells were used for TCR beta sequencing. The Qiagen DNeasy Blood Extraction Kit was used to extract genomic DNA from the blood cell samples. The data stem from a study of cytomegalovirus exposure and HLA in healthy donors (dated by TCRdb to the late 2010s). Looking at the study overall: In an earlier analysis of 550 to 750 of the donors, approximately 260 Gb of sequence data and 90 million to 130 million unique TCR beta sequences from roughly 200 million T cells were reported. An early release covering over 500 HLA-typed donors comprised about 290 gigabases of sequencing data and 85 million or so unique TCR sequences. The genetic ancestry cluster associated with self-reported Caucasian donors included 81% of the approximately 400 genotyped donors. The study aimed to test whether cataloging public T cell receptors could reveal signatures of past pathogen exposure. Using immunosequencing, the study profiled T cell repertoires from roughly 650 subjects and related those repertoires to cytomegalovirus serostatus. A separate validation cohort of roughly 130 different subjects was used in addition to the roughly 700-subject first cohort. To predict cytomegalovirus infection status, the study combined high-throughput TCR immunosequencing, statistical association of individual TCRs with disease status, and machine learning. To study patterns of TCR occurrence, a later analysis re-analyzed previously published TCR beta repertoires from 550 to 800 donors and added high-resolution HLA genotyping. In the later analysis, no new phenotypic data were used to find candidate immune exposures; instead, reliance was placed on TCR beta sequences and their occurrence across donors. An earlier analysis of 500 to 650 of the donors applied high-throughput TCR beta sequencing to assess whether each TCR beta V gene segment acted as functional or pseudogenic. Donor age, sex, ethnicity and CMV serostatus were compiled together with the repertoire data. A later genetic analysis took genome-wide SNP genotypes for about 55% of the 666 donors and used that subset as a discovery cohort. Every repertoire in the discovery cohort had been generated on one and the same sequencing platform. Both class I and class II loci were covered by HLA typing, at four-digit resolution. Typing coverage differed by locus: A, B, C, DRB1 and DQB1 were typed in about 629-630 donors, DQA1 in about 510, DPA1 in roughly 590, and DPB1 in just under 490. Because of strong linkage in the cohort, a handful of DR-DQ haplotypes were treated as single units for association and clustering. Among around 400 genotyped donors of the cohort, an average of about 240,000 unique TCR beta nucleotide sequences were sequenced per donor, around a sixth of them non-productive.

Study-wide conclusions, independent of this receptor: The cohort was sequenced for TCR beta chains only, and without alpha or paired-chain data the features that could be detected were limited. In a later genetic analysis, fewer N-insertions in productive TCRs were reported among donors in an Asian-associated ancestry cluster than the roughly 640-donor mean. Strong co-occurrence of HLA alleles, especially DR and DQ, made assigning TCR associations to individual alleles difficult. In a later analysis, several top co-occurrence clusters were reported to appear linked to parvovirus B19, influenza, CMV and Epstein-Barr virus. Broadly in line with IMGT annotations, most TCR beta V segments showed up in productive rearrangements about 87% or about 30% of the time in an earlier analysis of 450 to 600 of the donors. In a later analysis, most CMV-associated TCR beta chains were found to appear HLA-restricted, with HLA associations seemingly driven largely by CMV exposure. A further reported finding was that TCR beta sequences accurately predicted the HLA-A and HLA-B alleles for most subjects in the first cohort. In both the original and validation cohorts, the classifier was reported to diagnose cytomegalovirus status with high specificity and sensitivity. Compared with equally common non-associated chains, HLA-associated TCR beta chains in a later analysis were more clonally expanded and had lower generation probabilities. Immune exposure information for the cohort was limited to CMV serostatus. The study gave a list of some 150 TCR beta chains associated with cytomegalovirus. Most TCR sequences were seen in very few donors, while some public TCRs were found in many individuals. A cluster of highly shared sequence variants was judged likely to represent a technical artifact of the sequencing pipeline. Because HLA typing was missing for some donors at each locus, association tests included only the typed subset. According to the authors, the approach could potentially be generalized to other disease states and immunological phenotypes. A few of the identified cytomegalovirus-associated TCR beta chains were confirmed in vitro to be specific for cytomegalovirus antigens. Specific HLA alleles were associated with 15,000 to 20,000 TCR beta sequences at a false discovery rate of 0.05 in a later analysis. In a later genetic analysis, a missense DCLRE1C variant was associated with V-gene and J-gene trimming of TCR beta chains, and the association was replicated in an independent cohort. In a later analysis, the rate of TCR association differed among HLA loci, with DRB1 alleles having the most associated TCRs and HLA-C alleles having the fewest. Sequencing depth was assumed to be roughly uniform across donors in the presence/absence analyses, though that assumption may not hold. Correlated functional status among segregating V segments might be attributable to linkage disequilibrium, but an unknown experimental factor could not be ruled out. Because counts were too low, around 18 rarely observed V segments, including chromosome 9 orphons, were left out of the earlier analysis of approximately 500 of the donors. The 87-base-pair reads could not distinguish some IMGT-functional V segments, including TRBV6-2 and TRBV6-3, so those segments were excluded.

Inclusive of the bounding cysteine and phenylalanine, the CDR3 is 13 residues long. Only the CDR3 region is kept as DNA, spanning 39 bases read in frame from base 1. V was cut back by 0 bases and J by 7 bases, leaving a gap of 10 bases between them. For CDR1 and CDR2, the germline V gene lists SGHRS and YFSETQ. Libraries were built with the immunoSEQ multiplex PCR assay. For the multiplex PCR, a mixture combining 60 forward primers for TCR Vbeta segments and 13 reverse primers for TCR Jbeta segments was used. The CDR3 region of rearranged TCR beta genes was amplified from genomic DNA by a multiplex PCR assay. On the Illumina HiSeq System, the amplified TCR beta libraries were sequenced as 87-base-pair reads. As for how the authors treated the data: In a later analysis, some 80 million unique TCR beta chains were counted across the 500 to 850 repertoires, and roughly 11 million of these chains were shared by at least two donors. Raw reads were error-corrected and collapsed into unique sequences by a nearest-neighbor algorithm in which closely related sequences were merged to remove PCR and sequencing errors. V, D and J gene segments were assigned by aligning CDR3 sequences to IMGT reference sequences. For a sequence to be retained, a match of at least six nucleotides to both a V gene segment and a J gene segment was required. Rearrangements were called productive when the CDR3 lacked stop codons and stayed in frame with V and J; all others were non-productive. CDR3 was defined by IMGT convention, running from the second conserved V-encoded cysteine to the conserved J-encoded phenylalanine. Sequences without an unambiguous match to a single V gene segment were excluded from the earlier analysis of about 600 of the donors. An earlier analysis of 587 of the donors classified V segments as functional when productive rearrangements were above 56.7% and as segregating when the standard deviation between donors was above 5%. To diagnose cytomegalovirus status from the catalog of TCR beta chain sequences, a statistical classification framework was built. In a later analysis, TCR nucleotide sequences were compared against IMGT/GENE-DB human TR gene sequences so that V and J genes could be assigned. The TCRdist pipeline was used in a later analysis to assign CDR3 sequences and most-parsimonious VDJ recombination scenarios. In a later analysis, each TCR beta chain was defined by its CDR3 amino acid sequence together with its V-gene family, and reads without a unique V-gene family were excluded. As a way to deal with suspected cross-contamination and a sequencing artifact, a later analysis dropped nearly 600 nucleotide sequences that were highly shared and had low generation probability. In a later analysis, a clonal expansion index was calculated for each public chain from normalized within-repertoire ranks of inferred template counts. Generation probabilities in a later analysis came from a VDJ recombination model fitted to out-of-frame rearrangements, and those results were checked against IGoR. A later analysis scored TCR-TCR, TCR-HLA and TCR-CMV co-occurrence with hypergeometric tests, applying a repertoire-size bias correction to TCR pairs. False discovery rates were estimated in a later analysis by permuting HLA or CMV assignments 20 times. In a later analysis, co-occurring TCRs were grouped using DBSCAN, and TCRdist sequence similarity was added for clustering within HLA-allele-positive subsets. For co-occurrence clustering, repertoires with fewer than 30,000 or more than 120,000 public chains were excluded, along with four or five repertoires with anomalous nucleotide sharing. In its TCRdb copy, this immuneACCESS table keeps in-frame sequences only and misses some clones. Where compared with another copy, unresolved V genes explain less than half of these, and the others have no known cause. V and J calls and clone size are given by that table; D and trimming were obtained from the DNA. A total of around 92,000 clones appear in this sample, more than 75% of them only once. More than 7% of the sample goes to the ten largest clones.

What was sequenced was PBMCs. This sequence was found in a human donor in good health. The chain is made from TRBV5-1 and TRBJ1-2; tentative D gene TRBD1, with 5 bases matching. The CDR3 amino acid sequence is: CASSLDRFGGYTF. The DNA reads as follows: TGCGCCAGCAGCTTGGACAGGTTTGGTGGCTACACCTTC.